These 7 T cell receptor beta chains were sequenced from one sample in a study of blood T cell repertoires in COVID-19. The data were produced by immunoSEQ multiplex PCR, yet TCRdb's version contains in-frame clones alone and is incomplete. The sample carries around 700,000 clones, 85% to 90% recorded once. The sample consisted of peripheral blood. These receptors were obtained from a woman under 30 with acute or convalescent COVID-19.

This clone was observed a handful of times. This chain uses TRBV19 with TRBJ1-2, with a weak D call TRBD1 (5 bases). Trimming shortened V by 5 bases and J by 5 bases, and 18 bases separated the two germline ends. This CDR3 has 15 residues. Germline V CDR1 and CDR2: LNHDA, SQIVND (reference sequence). CDR3 residues: CASSLNPRDSYGYTF. CDR3 DNA sequence: TGTGCCAGTAGTCTTAACCCCAGGGACTCATATGGCTACACCTTC.

V is TRBV2 and J is TRBJ1-5; 9 nucleotides agree with TRBD1. In germline, CDR1 is SNHLY, CDR2 FYNNEI. V lost 5 bases and J lost 5; bases outside the gene matches: 7. This CDR3 region has 15 residues. The CDR3 region is CASSPGTGTYQPQHF. DNA for the CDR3: TGTGCCAGCAGTCCCGGGACAGGGACCTATCAGCCCCAGCATTTT. Full variable domain (remainder filled in from reference TRBV2 and TRBJ1-5): EPEVTQTPSHQVTQMGQEVILRCVPISNHLYFYWYRQILGQKVEFLVSFYNNEISEKSEIFDDQFSVERPDGSNFTLKIRSTKLEDSAMYFCASSPGTGTYQPQHFGDGTRLSIL.

This chain uses TRBV6-1 with TRBJ1-3; D is perhaps TRBD1 (5 bases). V lost 1 base and J lost 9, with 16 bases in between. The germline V gene has CDR1 MNHNS and CDR2 SASEGT. The CDR3 is 15 amino acids. The CDR3 bases are TGTGCCAGCAGTGAAGAAGGGGCCCTTTGGGGCACCATATATTTT. It translates to CASSEEGALWGTIYF.

The rearrangement uses TRBV7-3 and TRBJ2-1, with 9 bases matching TRBD2. From germline, CDR1 is SGHTA and CDR2 FQGTGA. The CDR3 extends over 16 amino acids. V shed 5 bases, J shed 4 bases, and the junction held 9 bases outside the gene matches. CDR3 nucleotide sequence: TGTGCCAGCAGCCCCCGGACTAGCGCCGTTTACAATGAGCAGTTCTTC. Translation: CASSPRTSAVYNEQFF.

DNA of the CDR3: TGTGCCAGCAGCTTAGACGCAGGGGGCGATGGCTACACCTTC. Translated, it gives CASSLDAGGDGYTF. The chain is built from TRBV7-8 and TRBJ1-2; 8 positions agree with TRBD1. Germline CDR1 reads SGHVS; CDR2 reads FQNEAQ. The length of the CDR3 is 14 residues. The V segment lost 1 base and the J segment 6 bases; nucleotides outside the gene matches: 4.

The V call is TRBV14, the J call TRBJ2-5; D is uncertain. The V and J ends lost 2 bases and 5 bases respectively, with 6 bases between them. This CDR3 has 12 residues. Germline V CDR1 and CDR2: SGHDN, FVKESK. CDR3 DNA sequence: TGTGCCAGCAGCCAATCCCGTGAGACCCAGTACTTC. Protein product: CASSQSRETQYF.

The chain recombines TRBV5-1 with TRBJ1-3, with no clear D. Germline CDR1 is SGHRS and CDR2 is YFSETQ. V shed 0 bases and J shed 0 bases, with 13 bases lying between them. The CDR3 totals 17 residues. CDR3 bases: TGCGCCAGCAGCTTGGACCGAGACACCTACTCTGGAAACACCATATATTTT. Protein sequence: CASSLDRDTYSGNTIYF.